The next 19 T cell receptor beta chains were all read from a single sample in a study of TIL therapy for anti-PD-1-resistant metastatic lung cancer. Sample time point: pre-treatment sample, taken before nivolumab and TIL therapy. This was the immunoSEQ v3 assay. Sequenced by immunoSEQ multiplex PCR; TCRdb stores in-frame clones only, minus some. The sample shows about 53,000 clones, over 70% of them seen only once. The sequenced sample was blood, obtained at baseline. The origin of the receptors is a person aged 25-85 years with non-small cell lung cancer.

The rearrangement links TRBV7-8 to TRBJ1-3, with D unclear. The V gene's germline CDR1 is SGHVS and CDR2 FQNEAQ. CDR3 length equals 15 residues. V was clipped by 3 bases and J by 4 bases, with 13 bases between them. The CDR3 sequence is CASSFSLNEGNTIYF. The CDR3 nucleotides read TGTGCCAGCAGCTTTTCGCTCAACGAGGGAAACACCATATATTTT.

The J gene is TRBJ2-3, the V gene TRBV11-3, with 13 bases lining up with TRBD2. The CDR3 is made up of 18 amino acids. Trimming took 5 bases from V and 0 from J; bases not matched to a gene: 8. Germline CDR1 reads SGHNT; CDR2 reads YENEEA. Written as DNA, the CDR3 is TGTGCCAGCAGCCCAGGGACTAGCGGGGAAGCTAGCACAGATACGCAGTATTTT. Its translation: CASSPGTSGEASTDTQYF.

There are a few counts of this clone. The genes are TRBV30 and TRBJ2-5; D call uncertain. The CDR3 is made up of 13 amino acids. CDR1 and CDR2 (germline): GTSNPN, SVGIG (reference sequence). Trimming pared 5 bases from V and 1 base from J, leaving 11 bases between. The CDR3 reads CAWAPWAQETQYF. The CDR3 DNA reads TGTGCCTGGGCCCCTTGGGCCCAAGAGACCCAGTACTTC.

The chain combines TRBV6-6 with TRBJ1-5; 9 bases are a match to TRBD1. The V gene's germline CDR1 is MNHNY and CDR2 SVGAGI (reference sequence). This CDR3 is 14 amino acids long. Germline trimming cut 5 bases from V and 6 bases from J; bases unmatched to any gene: 5. The CDR3 sequence: CASSLGQGIQPQHF. The CDR3 DNA sequence: TGTGCCAGCAGTCTTGGACAGGGGATTCAGCCCCAGCATTTT.

This clone has just one count. This chain links TRBV18 with TRBJ1-1; D uncertain. CDR1 and CDR2 from the germline V gene are KGHSH and LQKENI. V was shortened by 0 bases and J by 1 base, with 9 bases between the two germline ends. This CDR3 region has 15 residues. For the CDR3, the DNA is TGTGCCAGCTCACCACCGGGCAGCCCGAACACTGAAGCTTTCTTT. Protein sequence: CASSPPGSPNTEAFF.

The chain links TRBV29-1 to TRBJ2-3; D call uncertain. From germline, CDR1 is SQVTM and CDR2 ANQGSEA. This CDR3 spans 15 amino acids. With 3 bases removed from V and 0 bases from J, the gap between germline ends came to 13 bases. In DNA, the CDR3 is TGCAGCGTTGACACCTCCTCGACTAGCACAGATACGCAGTATTTT. Amino acid sequence: CSVDTSSTSTDTQYF.

For the CDR3, the DNA is TGCGCCAGCAGCTATACACTAGCGGGGTGGGATGAGCAGTTCTTC. Its protein product is CASSYTLAGWDEQFF. The rearrangement links TRBV5-1 to TRBJ2-1; 10 bases match TRBD2. The ends lost 3 bases at V and 8 bases at J; junction bases unmatched: 8. Germline CDR1 SGHRS, CDR2 YFSETQ. The CDR3 is 15 amino acids.

The chain combines TRBV9 with TRBJ2-3; TRBD1 or TRBD2 may be the D gene (5 bases each). Trimming shortened V by 2 bases and J by 2 bases, and 12 bases separated the two germline ends. CDR1 and CDR2 from the germline V gene are SGDLS and YYNGEE. The CDR3 has 15 residues. This chain's CDR3 is CASSVRDQLTDTQYF. The CDR3 DNA is TGTGCCAGCAGCGTCCGGGACCAACTCACAGATACGCAGTATTTT.

The sample holds a few counts of this clone. The chain is built from TRBV15 and TRBJ1-5; a possible D gene is TRBD1 (5 bases). Germline V CDR1 and CDR2: LNHNV, YYDKDF (reference sequence). CDR3 length: 15 residues. V gave up 8 bases and J gave up 3 bases, with 17 bases separating them. The CDR3 DNA is TGTGCCACCGTTATTCGGAGGGGCAACAATCAGCCCCAGCATTTT. Translating gives CATVIRRGNNQPQHF.

V usage is TRBV7-2 and J usage is TRBJ2-3; 9 bases match TRBD2. The CDR3 covers 15 residues. Germline trimming cut 1 base from V and 4 bases from J; bases unmatched to any gene: 3. The V gene's germline CDR1 is SGHTA and CDR2 FQGNSA. The CDR3 DNA sequence: TGTGCCAGCAGCTTAGGCGGGGGGGGCTCAGATACGCAGTATTTT. Protein product: CASSLGGGGSDTQYF.

This chain joins TRBV4-3 and TRBJ2-1; 13 nucleotides match TRBD2. V dropped 2 bases and J dropped 8; count of bases not matched to a gene: 6. The CDR3 consists of 16 residues. CDR1 LGHNA and CDR2 YSLEER come from the germline V gene. This CDR3 reads CASSQQTSGGAYEQFF. The CDR3, as DNA: TGCGCCAGCAGCCAACAAACTAGCGGGGGGGCCTATGAGCAGTTCTTC.

This clone appeared a single time. Other DNA sequences within the sample encode an identical CDR3. The chain uses TRBV5-1 and TRBJ2-5; 8 nucleotides align to TRBD2. V shed 0 bases and J 3 bases; nucleotides not matched to a gene: 1. CDR1 and CDR2 (germline): SGHRS, YFSETQ. The CDR3 totals 14 residues. CDR3 amino acids: CASSLALAEETQYF. Here the CDR3 DNA reads TGCGCCAGCAGCTTGGCACTAGCGGAAGAGACCCAGTACTTC.

This clone was recorded a few times. This chain links TRBV19 with TRBJ2-7, with D unclear. The V end was cut by 3 bases, the J end by 5 bases, with 11 bases between. The CDR3 consists of 13 residues. CDR1 and CDR2 from the germline V gene are LNHDA and SQIVND (reference sequence). The DNA for the CDR3 is TGTGCCAGTAGTATCCCCCCGAAGCACGAGCAGTACTTC. Translation: CASSIPPKHEQYF. The whole variable domain, remainder taken from reference TRBV19 and TRBJ2-7, is DGGITQSPKYLFRKEGQNVTLSCEQNLNHDAMYWYRQDPGQGLRLIYYSQIVNDFQKGDIAEGYSVSREKKESFPLTVTSAQKNPTAFYLCASSIPPKHEQYFGPGTRLTVT.

The chain employs TRBV6-5 and TRBJ2-7, with TRBD2 identical over 9 bases. Germline trimming cut 6 bases from V and 3 bases from J; bases unmatched to any gene: 6. This CDR3 comprises 14 residues. CDR1 and CDR2 (germline): MNHEY, SVGAGI. In DNA, the CDR3 is TGTGCCAGCAGAGTCACTAGCGGGTTCTACGAGCAGTACTTC. Protein sequence: CASRVTSGFYEQYF.

Only one count was recorded for this clone. This sequence joins TRBV2 and TRBJ2-2, with 7 positions matching TRBD1. The junction had 11 bases not matched to a gene; V was cut back by 4 bases and J by 6 bases. CDR1 is SNHLY, CDR2 FYNNEI, per germline. The CDR3 has 16 residues. The DNA of the CDR3 is TGTGCCAGCAGTGTGAGAGGAGACAGGGTCTCCGGGGAGCTGTTTTTT. Translating gives CASSVRGDRVSGELFF.

The chain employs TRBV9 and TRBJ1-1, with D perhaps matching TRBD1 (5 bases). V gave up 0 bases and J gave up 5 bases, with 14 bases separating them. Per the germline V gene, CDR1 is SGDLS and CDR2 is YYNGEE. The CDR3 spans 15 residues. The CDR3 sequence is CASSVGVGEQTEAFF. As DNA, the CDR3 is TGTGCCAGCAGCGTAGGAGTAGGGGAACAAACTGAAGCTTTCTTT.

The chain uses TRBV4-2 and TRBJ2-3; 7 nucleotides agree with TRBD2. The trim removed 2 bases at V and 0 bases at J, leaving 2 bases unmatched. In germline, CDR1 is LGHNA, CDR2 YNFKEQ. This CDR3 is built from 15 residues. CDR3 DNA: TGTGCCAGCAGCCAATCTAGCGGAAGCACAGATACGCAGTATTTT. This codes for CASSQSSGSTDTQYF.

Only one count was recorded for this clone. The genes are TRBV30 and TRBJ2-1; 9 bases map to TRBD2. Looked up from germline, CDR1 is GTSNPN and CDR2 is SVGIG (reference sequence). The CDR3 covers 14 residues. The J segment lost 3 bases and the V segment lost 1 base, leaving 1 base of the junction unmatched. The CDR3 is CAWSGGRDYNEQFF. CDR3 nucleotides: TGTGCCTGGAGTGGCGGGAGGGACTACAATGAGCAGTTCTTC.

The chain has TRBV11-3 and TRBJ2-7; the D gene is possibly TRBD1 (6 bases). Germline V gene lookup returns CDR1 SGHNT and CDR2 YENEEA. V shed 5 bases and J shed 0 bases, with 11 bases lying between them. This CDR3 comprises 14 residues. CDR3 sequence: CASSARDNSYEQYF. CDR3 nucleotides: TGTGCCAGCAGCGCCCGGGACAACTCCTACGAGCAGTACTTC.